This T cell receptor (beta chain) was found in a study of tumor-infiltrating lymphocytes in primary liver carcinoma. Study observations and caveats: Tumor-adjacent and tumor-blood pairs displayed less overlap than did pairs of tumor regions.

Making TCR beta cDNA involved around 510 ng total RNA and a constant-region primer. Three nested multiplex PCR rounds, a slightly modified ARM-PCR, produced the libraries for TCR beta. Amplification in the first two PCR rounds was performed using TRBV1-TRBV30 forward primers and a C-beta reverse primer for about 10 cycles each. MiXCR, applied by TCRdb to the multiplex PCR reads, yields one record per CDR3 protein. The sample has roughly 91,000 distinct CDR3 sequences, approximately 68% seen once. This clonotype was detected a few times. Antigen specificity is unknown. One base away lies a much larger clone, so this may be a sequencing read error. Germline V gene sequence: CDR1 SEHNR, CDR2 FQNEAQ (reference sequence). The CDR3 is made up of 10 amino acids. Co-extracting RNA and DNA was done with roughly 17-31 mg of unsorted bulk tissue as input.

The sequenced material came from liver tumor tissue from sampling region 5. The subset: tumor region T5, tumor centre. The chain is built from TRBV7-9 and TRBJ2-5; D unresolved. This TCR came from a woman aged 55 to 70 with primary liver carcinoma and hepatitis B virus infection. CDR3 sequence reads: CGSHQETQYF. DNA of the CDR3: TGTGGCAGCCACCAAGAGACCCAGTACTTC. The whole variable domain, filled in from reference TRBV7-9 and TRBJ2-5, reads DTGVSQNPRHKITKRGQNVTFRCDPISEHNRLYWYRQTLGQGPEFLTYFQNEAQLEKSRLLSDRFSAERPKGSFSTLEIQRTEQGDSAMYLCGSHQETQYFGPGTRLLVL.